Below are 8 T cell receptor beta chains sequenced from a single sample in a study of blood T cell repertoires in COVID-19. Generated by immunoSEQ multiplex PCR, the TCRdb table keeps only in-frame clones and is missing some. The sample comprises 67,000 or so clones, 81% of which are singletons, and around 0.83% rests with the top ten. The sequenced sample was peripheral blood. The receptors shown here come from a woman aged 65 to 85 with acute or convalescent COVID-19.

As concerns this clone: An end of the junction differs from the germline gene, which may be a read error. V and J are TRBV10-3 and TRBJ2-2, with 8 bases lining up with TRBD2. This CDR3 spans 16 amino acids. Germline assignment: CDR1 ENHRY and CDR2 SYGVKD. The chain's CDR3 is CAISAPQRENPGELFF. The CDR3 bases are TGTGCCATCAGCGCCCCCCAGCGGGAGAACCCCGGGGAGCTGTTTTTT.

The CDR3 loop is CASSREGGDEKLFF. The CDR3 DNA follows: TGTGCCAGCAGCCGAGAAGGGGGGGATGAAAAACTGTTTTTT. The V call is TRBV3-1 (or the pseudogene TRBV3-2), the J call TRBJ1-4, with D possibly TRBD1 on 6 matching bases. The germline CDR1 and CDR2 sequences are LGHDT and YNNKEL (reference sequence). The CDR3 is 14 amino acids. The V gene lost 4 bases and the J gene lost 6 bases, with 12 bases spanning the gap.

This chain joins TRBV27 and TRBJ1-4; a possible D gene is TRBD1 (6 bases). V lost 5 bases, J lost 5 bases, and 15 bases lay in between. The CDR3 spans 15 residues. The V gene's germline CDR1 is MNHEY and CDR2 SMNVEV (reference sequence). CDR3 nucleotide sequence: TGTGCCAGCAGTCCCTTGACAGGCAAAAATGAAAAACTGTTTTTT. It encodes CASSPLTGKNEKLFF. Full variable domain (missing parts from reference TRBV27 and TRBJ1-4): EAQVTQNPRYLITVTGKKLTVTCSQNMNHEYMSWYRQDPGLGLRQIYYSMNVEVTDKGDVPEGYKVSRKEKRNFPLILESPSPNQTSLYFCASSPLTGKNEKLFFGSGTQLSVL.

The V call is TRBV6-2 or TRBV6-3, the J call TRBJ2-5; D uncertain. CDR3 length equals 15 residues. Deletions cut 4 bases from V and 4 bases from J, with 16 bases between. Per the germline V gene, CDR1 is MNHEY and CDR2 is SVGEGT. CDR3 DNA: TGTGCCAGCAGTTTGTTACGCGGTGTGGGAGAGACCCAGTACTTC. Amino acid sequence: CASSLLRGVGETQYF.

CDR3 sequence (DNA): TGTGCCAGCAGTGCCCATCTCGGATCTAGCGGGAGGTTCAACGAGCAGTACTTC. Protein sequence: CASSAHLGSSGRFNEQYF. J is TRBJ2-7 and V is TRBV2; TRBD2 aligns across 11 bases. Unmatched junction bases numbered 16, after V lost 4 bases and J lost 5 bases. Germline V lookup: CDR1 SNHLY, CDR2 FYNNEI. The CDR3 covers 18 residues.

In this sample, this clone turned up once. A read error may account for a junction end that differs from germline. The CDR3 reads CAGSLEGGYYEQYF. The CDR3 region has the DNA TGTGCCGGCAGCTTAGAAGGAGGATACTACGAGCAGTACTTC. J is TRBJ2-7 and V is TRBV11-2; TRBD2 might be the D (5 bases). The germline V gene has CDR1 SGHAT and CDR2 FQNNGV. The CDR3 sequence is 14 residues long.

This chain links TRBV27 with TRBJ2-7; 9 bases map to TRBD2. The J segment lost 2 bases and the V segment lost 3 bases, leaving 5 bases of the junction unmatched. Germline V gene sequence: CDR1 MNHEY, CDR2 SMNVEV (reference sequence). This CDR3 spans 15 amino acids. The CDR3 region is CASSLSTSGAYEQYF. DNA of the CDR3: TGTGCCAGCAGTTTGTCGACTAGCGGCGCCTACGAGCAGTACTTC.

The chain recombines TRBV19 with TRBJ1-1, with 8 bases lining up with TRBD1. With V trimmed by 4 bases and J by 1 base, 8 bases remained unmatched. The CDR3 loop spans 16 amino acids. CDR1 is LNHDA and CDR2 is SQIVND in the germline V gene (reference sequence). DNA of the CDR3: TGTGCCAGTAGTACTCCCAGGGGGCTGAAGAACACTGAAGCTTTCTTT. Translation: CASSTPRGLKNTEAFF.